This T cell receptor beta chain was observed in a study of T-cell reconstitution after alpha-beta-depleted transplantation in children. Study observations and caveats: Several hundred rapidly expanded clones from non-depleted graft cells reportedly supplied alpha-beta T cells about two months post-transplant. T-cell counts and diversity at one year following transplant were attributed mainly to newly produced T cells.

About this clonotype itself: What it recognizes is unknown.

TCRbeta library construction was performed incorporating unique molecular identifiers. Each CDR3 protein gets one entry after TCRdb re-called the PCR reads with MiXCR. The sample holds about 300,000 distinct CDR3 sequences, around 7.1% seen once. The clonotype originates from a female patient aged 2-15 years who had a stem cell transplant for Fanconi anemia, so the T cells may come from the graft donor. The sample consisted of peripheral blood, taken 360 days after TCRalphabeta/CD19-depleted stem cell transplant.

The CDR3 spells CASSGASPYEQYF. CDR3 bases: TGTGCCAGCAGTGGGGCTTCTCCCTACGAGCAGTACTTC. The rearrangement links TRBV2 to TRBJ2-7, with D uncertain. Trimming cost V 4 bases and J 2 bases, with 9 bases left between them. The CDR3 loop spans 13 amino acids. Germline values: CDR1 SNHLY, CDR2 FYNNEI.